The 31 T cell receptor beta chains below all came from one sample that was sequenced in a study of T cells in Graves' hyperthyroidism and ophthalmopathy. TCR beta CDR3 region amplification was performed from RNA transcripts. Researchers ran a first-round RT-PCR on the TCR CDR3 using the HTBI primer set. TCRdb passed the multiplex PCR reads through MiXCR, listing each CDR3 protein once. In the table there are around 620,000 distinct CDR3 sequences, 11% to 15% of which are singletons. Sequencing used blood. These receptor sequences come from a woman in her late teens or twenties with Graves' ophthalmopathy.

This clonotype appeared a few times. V usage is TRBV19 and J usage is TRBJ2-3; the D gene is possibly TRBD2 (6 bases). The CDR3 length is 15 residues. V lost 1 base to trimming and J lost 2 bases, with 10 bases between them. The germline CDR1 and CDR2 sequences are LNHDA and SQIVND (reference sequence). The CDR3 here is CASSIGGGFTDTQYF. Written as DNA, the CDR3 is TGTGCCAGTAGTATAGGTGGAGGGTTCACAGATACGCAGTATTTT.

This clonotype was observed at least ten times. V usage is TRBV12-3 or TRBV12-4 and J usage is TRBJ1-5; tentatively, D is TRBD1 (6 bases). The CDR3 sequence is 14 residues long. Deletions cut 3 bases from V and 6 bases from J, with 12 bases between. The CDR3 loop reads CASSFEGGGQPQHF. CDR3 sequence (DNA): TGTGCCAGCAGTTTCGAGGGAGGGGGTCAGCCCCAGCATTTT.

This clonotype was observed at least ten times. The chain employs TRBV6-1 and TRBJ1-1; no clear D gene. The V gene's germline CDR1 is MNHNS and CDR2 SASEGT. The CDR3 extends over 13 amino acids. V lost 3 bases and J lost 5, with 10 bases in between. CDR3 amino acids: CASSDPRGTEAFF. CDR3 DNA: TGTGCCAGCAGTGACCCACGCGGAACTGAAGCTTTCTTT.

Note on this clonotype: One junction end disagrees with the germline gene, perhaps due to a read error. The chain uses TRBV5-5 and TRBJ1-1; D gene unclear. Germline CDR1 SGHKS, CDR2 YYEKEE (reference sequence). The CDR3 sequence is 14 residues long. CDR3 in DNA: TGTGCCGGCAGCCGCCAGGCGTCGAACACTGAAGCTTTCTTT. Translation: CAGSRQASNTEAFF.

This clonotype was recorded many times. The rearrangement links TRBV2 to TRBJ2-2, with TRBD2 identical over 12 bases. Germline V CDR1 and CDR2: SNHLY, FYNNEI. This CDR3 has 15 amino acids. V was clipped by 7 bases and J by 5 bases; unmatched bases: 5. The CDR3 region has the DNA TGTGCCAGCATAGGACTAGCGGGAAAGACCGGGGAGCTGTTTTTT. Its protein is CASIGLAGKTGELFF. Full variable domain (outside the CDR3, taken from reference TRBV2 and TRBJ2-2): EPEVTQTPSHQVTQMGQEVILRCVPISNHLYFYWYRQILGQKVEFLVSFYNNEISEKSEIFDDQFSVERPDGSNFTLKIRSTKLEDSAMYFCASIGLAGKTGELFFGEGSRLTVL.

This clonotype was seen ten or more times. The rearrangement uses TRBV20-1 and TRBJ1-2; the D gene is possibly TRBD1 (5 bases). The CDR3 totals 15 residues. V lost 6 bases, J lost 4 bases, and 21 bases lay in between. Germline V gene lookup returns CDR1 DFQATT and CDR2 SNEGSKA (reference sequence). The CDR3 DNA is TGCAGTGCGCGAGGGTGGGACGGTGGGATCTATGGCTACACCTTC. Protein sequence: CSARGWDGGIYGYTF.

The chain couples TRBV13 to TRBJ1-2; 9 bases agree with TRBD1. After removal of 5 bases from V and 2 bases from J, the junction contained 3 bases not matched to a gene. The CDR3 extends over 14 amino acids. The germline gives CDR1 PRHDT, CDR2 FYEKMQ (reference sequence). CDR3 bases: TGTGCCAGCAGCACCGGACAGGGGAACTATGGCTACACCTTC. The encoded protein is CASSTGQGNYGYTF. The entire variable domain, with the rest obtained from reference TRBV13 and TRBJ1-2, is as follows: AAGVIQSPRHLIKEKRETATLKCYPIPRHDTVYWYQQGPGQDPQFLISFYEKMQSDKGSIPDRFSAQQFSDYHSELNMSSLELGDSALYFCASSTGQGNYGYTFGSGTRLTVV.

There are many counts of this clonotype. The J gene is TRBJ2-3, the V gene TRBV28; no reliable D call. The germline V gene has CDR1 MDHEN and CDR2 SYDVKM. CDR3 length equals 14 residues. V dropped 3 bases and J dropped 1 base, with 8 bases sitting between them. The CDR3 loop is CASSFPSGTDTQYF. For the CDR3, the DNA is TGTGCCAGCAGTTTTCCCAGCGGCACAGATACGCAGTATTTT.

This clonotype was found a few times. The chain uses TRBV3-1 and TRBJ1-2; D unclear. CDR3 length equals 13 residues. Germline CDR1 reads LGHDT; CDR2 reads YNNKEL (reference sequence). Trimming pared 3 bases from V and 6 bases from J, leaving 11 bases between. Here the CDR3 reads CASSHGPSNGYTF. In DNA form, the CDR3 reads TGTGCCAGCAGCCATGGGCCAAGCAATGGCTACACCTTC.

In this sample, this clonotype turned up a few times. The V gene is TRBV19, the J gene TRBJ2-3; the match to TRBD1 covers 9 bases. CDR3 length: 15 amino acids. In germline, CDR1 is LNHDA, CDR2 SQIVND (reference sequence). J was trimmed by 3 bases and V by 5 bases; bases with no gene match: 6. The CDR3 reads CASSLMDRGTDTQYF. The CDR3, as DNA: TGTGCCAGTAGTCTCATGGACAGGGGTACAGATACGCAGTATTTT.

This clonotype was seen repeatedly, ten times or more. The chain uses TRBV5-1 and TRBJ2-7, with TRBD2 as a possible D gene (5 bases). V was trimmed by 0 bases and J by 3 bases, leaving 7 bases between them. The CDR3 runs to 13 residues. The germline V gene encodes CDR1 SGHRS and CDR2 YFSETQ. This chain's CDR3 is CASSLAGIYEQYF. The CDR3 DNA reads as TGCGCCAGCAGCTTGGCCGGGATCTACGAGCAGTACTTC.

Ten or more counts support this clonotype. V is TRBV9 and J is TRBJ2-7, with 10 bases fitting TRBD2. This CDR3 is built from 15 residues. In germline, CDR1 is SGDLS, CDR2 YYNGEE. V trimming: 0 bases; J trimming: 0 bases; junction bases outside the gene matches: 0. The CDR3 bases are TGTGCCAGCAGCGTAGGGACTAGCGGCTCCTACGAGCAGTACTTC. It codes for CASSVGTSGSYEQYF.

The chain joins TRBV2 to TRBJ2-7, with 8 bases lining up with TRBD2. Germline assignment: CDR1 SNHLY and CDR2 FYNNEI. V lost 8 bases and J lost 5; bases outside the gene matches: 14. The CDR3 runs to 15 residues. The CDR3 DNA reads as TGTGCCAGCCCAAAGGGGACCGGGAGGGCCAACGAGCAGTACTTC. Amino acids: CASPKGTGRANEQYF.

This clonotype was seen at least ten times. The CDR3, as DNA: TGTGCCAGCAGCTTTACGGCGGCAAGCACAGATACGCAGTATTTT. The encoded protein is CASSFTAASTDTQYF. The chain uses TRBV11-3 and TRBJ2-3; D is uncertain. Per the germline V gene, CDR1 is SGHNT and CDR2 is YENEEA. Trimming left V 3 bases short and J 0 bases short, with 10 bases between. This CDR3 comprises 15 residues.

The table lists this clonotype with many counts. V usage is TRBV6-1 and J usage is TRBJ2-1; 11 positions match TRBD2. The V gene end was trimmed by 4 bases and the J gene end by 4 bases; junction bases not matched to a gene: 6. This CDR3 has 16 residues. CDR1 and CDR2 (germline): MNHNS, SASEGT. The chain's CDR3 is CASSVSGRVPYNEQFF. In DNA, the CDR3 is TGTGCCAGCAGTGTTAGCGGGAGGGTGCCTTACAATGAGCAGTTCTTC.

This clonotype appeared many times. The gene calls are TRBV7-9 and TRBJ2-7, with D uncertain. CDR3 length: 14 amino acids. V was pared by 5 bases and J by 1 base, with 12 bases between. Germline V gene lookup returns CDR1 SEHNR and CDR2 FQNEAQ (reference sequence). The CDR3 loop is CASSPPAISYEQYF. CDR3 sequence (DNA): TGTGCCAGCAGCCCTCCGGCCATTTCCTACGAGCAGTACTTC.

There are a few counts of this clonotype. Because it lacks the conserved phenylalanine or tryptophan at the end, this CDR3 is likely a read error. The V call is TRBV30, the J call TRBJ2-7; a weak D match, TRBD1 (5 bases). The V end lost 3 bases, the J end lost 6 bases, and 15 bases lay between the germline ends. From germline, CDR1 is GTSNPN and CDR2 SVGIG (reference sequence). CDR3 length: 13 amino acids. CDR3 coding DNA: TGTGCCTGGAGAAGACAGCACCCATCCGAGCAGTACCTC. Amino acid sequence: CAWRRQHPSEQYL.

This clonotype has ten or more counts. The chain has TRBV12-3 or TRBV12-4 and TRBJ1-5; D is perhaps TRBD1 (5 bases). V dropped 6 bases and J dropped 2 bases, with 8 bases sitting between them. This CDR3 has 13 residues. This CDR3 reads CASSRGGNQPQHF. CDR3 DNA sequence: TGTGCCAGCAGCCGAGGGGGCAATCAGCCCCAGCATTTT.

There are many counts of this clonotype. The rearrangement joins TRBV7-2 to TRBJ2-3, with 11 nucleotides matching TRBD2. Germline-derived CDR1 and CDR2 are SGHTA and FQGNSA. V shed 3 bases and J 3 bases; nucleotides not matched to a gene: 2. There are 15 residues in the CDR3. CDR3 nucleotides: TGTGCCAGCAGCTTCACTAGCGGGAGAACAGATACGCAGTATTTT. Protein: CASSFTSGRTDTQYF.

The rearrangement joins TRBV5-5 to TRBJ2-3; 12 bases map to TRBD2. CDR1 SGHKS and CDR2 YYEKEE come from the germline V gene (reference sequence). Losses at the gene ends were 3 bases for V and 0 bases for J; bases not matched to a gene: 11. The CDR3 has 19 residues. This chain's CDR3 is CASSSGLAGWGTSTDTQYF. CDR3 nucleotides: TGTGCCAGCAGCTCCGGACTAGCGGGGTGGGGTACCAGCACAGATACGCAGTATTTT.

This clonotype was counted only a few times. This chain connects TRBV19 to TRBJ2-2; 12 nucleotides agree with TRBD1. The CDR3 runs to 16 residues. Per germline, CDR1 LNHDA and CDR2 SQIVND (reference sequence). Germline trimming cut 7 bases from V and 0 bases from J; bases unmatched to any gene: 3. DNA of the CDR3: TGTGCCAGTAAGGGACAGGGGGCCGCGAACACCGGGGAGCTGTTTTTT. Translated: CASKGQGAANTGELFF.

This clonotype was found many times. The V call is TRBV7-3, the J call TRBJ1-4, with D possibly being TRBD1 (5 bases). The CDR3 loop spans 13 amino acids. V shed 3 bases and J shed 7 bases, with 9 bases lying between them. Germline V gene data show CDR1 as SGHTA and CDR2 as FQGTGA. This CDR3 is CASSLGPGEKLFF. As DNA, the CDR3 is TGTGCCAGCAGCTTGGGGCCTGGTGAAAAACTGTTTTTT. The whole variable domain, filled in from reference TRBV7-3 and TRBJ1-4, reads GAGVSQTPSNKVTEKGKYVELRCDPISGHTALYWYRQSLGQGPEFLIYFQGTGAADDSGLPNDRFFAVRPEGSVSTLKIQRTERGDSAVYLCASSLGPGEKLFFGSGTQLSVL.

The V call is TRBV7-9, the J call TRBJ2-7; D is uncertain. V shed 0 bases and J shed 3 bases, with 15 bases lying between them. The germline CDR1 and CDR2 sequences are SEHNR and FQNEAQ (reference sequence). The CDR3 extends over 16 amino acids. The chain's CDR3 is CASSLAKGRPSYEQYF. The CDR3, as DNA: TGTGCCAGCAGCTTAGCGAAGGGCCGCCCTAGCTACGAGCAGTACTTC.

J is TRBJ1-3 and V is TRBV20-1, with D hard to call. The V and J ends lost 1 base and 4 bases respectively, with 11 bases between them. The CDR3 contains 14 residues. Germline V gene data show CDR1 as DFQATT and CDR2 as SNEGSKA (reference sequence). CDR3 DNA: TGCAGTGCTAGAGCCGGCCCCACAGGAAACACCATATATTTT. It encodes CSARAGPTGNTIYF.

This clonotype was recorded many times. The chain couples TRBV29-1 to TRBJ2-1; D gene ambiguous. The V end lost 4 bases, the J end lost 0 bases, and 7 bases lay between the germline ends. From germline, CDR1 is SQVTM and CDR2 ANQGSEA. There are 13 residues in the CDR3. CDR3 nucleotides: TGCAGCGTTGGTAGCTACTCCTACAATGAGCAGTTCTTC. Translated: CSVGSYSYNEQFF.

The sample holds many counts of this clonotype. The J gene is TRBJ2-3, the V gene TRBV2, with 10 bases that match TRBD2. This CDR3 has 17 residues. With 6 bases clipped from V and 7 bases from J, the junction kept 16 bases outside the gene matches. Germline V gene lookup returns CDR1 SNHLY and CDR2 FYNNEI. The CDR3 loop reads CASSGGRLAGDGNTQYF. CDR3 DNA sequence: TGTGCCAGCAGCGGTGGCCGGCTAGCGGGAGACGGAAATACGCAGTATTTT.

The J gene is TRBJ1-5, the V gene TRBV28, with 9 nucleotides matching TRBD1. Per germline, CDR1 MDHEN and CDR2 SYDVKM. The length of the CDR3 is 15 residues. Germline trimming cut 6 bases from V and 7 bases from J; bases unmatched to any gene: 10. The CDR3 coding sequence is TGTGCCAGCAGCTACGACAGGGGGTATGACCAGCCCCAGCATTTT. This translates into CASSYDRGYDQPQHF.

The chain joins TRBV13 to TRBJ2-1; TRBD2 might be the D (6 bases). This CDR3 has 15 residues. From germline, CDR1 is PRHDT and CDR2 FYEKMQ (reference sequence). V lost 7 bases to trimming and J lost 5 bases, with 18 bases between them. The chain's CDR3 is CASKTTSWRDNEQFF. In DNA, the CDR3 is TGTGCCAGCAAAACTACCTCTTGGAGGGACAATGAGCAGTTCTTC.

This clonotype has more than one count but fewer than ten. V usage is TRBV18 and J usage is TRBJ2-7; unclear D gene. Germline CDR1 reads KGHSH; CDR2 reads LQKENI. The V end lost 3 bases, the J end lost 6 bases, and 12 bases lay between the germline ends. The CDR3 consists of 13 residues. The CDR3 sequence: CASSPTPWVEQYF. CDR3 nucleotides: TGTGCCAGCTCACCGACTCCCTGGGTCGAGCAGTACTTC.

The V gene is TRBV27, the J gene TRBJ1-5; 7 positions match TRBD1. The CDR3 covers 14 residues. The germline V gene has CDR1 MNHEY and CDR2 SMNVEV (reference sequence). J lost 6 bases, V lost 3 bases, and 5 bases had no gene match. In nucleotides, the CDR3 is TGTGCCAGCAGTTTGACAGGGCCCACTCAGCCCCAGCATTTT. As protein: CASSLTGPTQPQHF.

There are many counts of this clonotype. The chain couples TRBV19 to TRBJ2-2; 7 nucleotides match TRBD1. Trimming removed 5 bases from V and 0 bases from J; junction bases left unmatched: 3. CDR3 length: 15 amino acids. CDR1 and CDR2 (germline): LNHDA, SQIVND (reference sequence). This CDR3 reads CASSLGQTNTGELFF. The DNA for the CDR3 is TGTGCCAGTAGTTTGGGACAGACGAACACCGGGGAGCTGTTTTTT.